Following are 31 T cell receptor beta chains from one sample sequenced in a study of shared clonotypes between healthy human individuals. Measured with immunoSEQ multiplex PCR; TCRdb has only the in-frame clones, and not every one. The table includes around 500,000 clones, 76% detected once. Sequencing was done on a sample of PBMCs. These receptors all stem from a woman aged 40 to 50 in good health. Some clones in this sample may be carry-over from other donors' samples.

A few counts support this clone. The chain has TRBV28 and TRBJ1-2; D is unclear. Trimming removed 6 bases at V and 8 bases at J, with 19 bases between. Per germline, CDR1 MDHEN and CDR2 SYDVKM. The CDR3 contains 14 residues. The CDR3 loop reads CASRPRLAGLGYTF. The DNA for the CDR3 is TGTGCCAGCAGACCCCGATTGGCCGGGTTAGGCTACACCTTC.

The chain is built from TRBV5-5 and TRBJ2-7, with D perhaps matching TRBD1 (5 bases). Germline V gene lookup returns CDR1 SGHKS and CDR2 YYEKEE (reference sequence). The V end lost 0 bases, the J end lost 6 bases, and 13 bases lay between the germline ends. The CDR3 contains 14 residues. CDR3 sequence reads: CASSLVVREIEQYF. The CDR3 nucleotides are TGTGCCAGCAGCTTGGTCGTCAGGGAAATCGAGCAGTACTTC.

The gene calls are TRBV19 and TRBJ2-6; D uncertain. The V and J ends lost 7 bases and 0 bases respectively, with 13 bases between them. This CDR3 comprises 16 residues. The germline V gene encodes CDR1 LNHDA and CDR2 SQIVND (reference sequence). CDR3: CASIDTLGSGANVLTF. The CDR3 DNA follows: TGTGCCAGTATAGACACGCTAGGCTCTGGGGCCAACGTCCTGACTTTC.

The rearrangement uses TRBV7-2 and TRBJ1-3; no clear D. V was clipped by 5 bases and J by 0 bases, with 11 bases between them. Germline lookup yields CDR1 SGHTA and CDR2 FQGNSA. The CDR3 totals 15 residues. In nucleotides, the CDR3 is TGTGCCAGCAGCCCCCTTCAGATCTCTGGAAACACCATATATTTT. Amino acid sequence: CASSPLQISGNTIYF.

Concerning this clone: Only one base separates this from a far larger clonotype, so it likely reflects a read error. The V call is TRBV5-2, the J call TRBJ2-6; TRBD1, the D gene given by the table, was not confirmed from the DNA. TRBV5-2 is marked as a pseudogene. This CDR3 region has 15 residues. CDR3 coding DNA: TGTGCCAGCAGCCCCACCAGCTCTGGGGCCAACATCCTGACTTTC. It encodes CASSPTSSGANILTF.

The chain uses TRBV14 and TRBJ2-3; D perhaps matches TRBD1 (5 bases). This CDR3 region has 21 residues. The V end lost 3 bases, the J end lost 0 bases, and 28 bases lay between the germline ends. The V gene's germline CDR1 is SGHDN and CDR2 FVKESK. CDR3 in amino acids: CASSHLPGSLGRSPSTDTQYF. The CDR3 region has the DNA TGTGCCAGCAGCCATCTACCGGGCTCTTTGGGGCGGTCGCCTAGCACAGATACGCAGTATTTT. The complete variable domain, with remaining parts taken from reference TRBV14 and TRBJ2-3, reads EAGVTQFPSHSVIEKGQTVTLRCDPISGHDNLYWYRRVMGKEIKFLLHFVKESKQDESGMPNNRFLAERTGGTYSTLKVQPAELEDSGVYFCASSHLPGSLGRSPSTDTQYFGPGTRLTVL.

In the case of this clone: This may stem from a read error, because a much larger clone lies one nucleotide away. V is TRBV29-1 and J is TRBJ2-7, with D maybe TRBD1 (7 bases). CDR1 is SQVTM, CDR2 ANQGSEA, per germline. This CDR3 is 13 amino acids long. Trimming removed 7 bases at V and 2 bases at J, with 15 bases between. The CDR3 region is CSDQTGRTYEQYF. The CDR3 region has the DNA TGCAGCGACCAGACAGGGAGGACCTACGAGCAGTACTTC.

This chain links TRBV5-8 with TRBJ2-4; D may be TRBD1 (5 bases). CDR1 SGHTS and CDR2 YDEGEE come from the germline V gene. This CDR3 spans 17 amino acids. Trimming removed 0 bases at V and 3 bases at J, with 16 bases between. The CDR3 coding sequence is TGTGCCAGCAGCTTGGCAGGGATAGGGGAACACAAAAACATTCAGTACTTC. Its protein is CASSLAGIGEHKNIQYF.

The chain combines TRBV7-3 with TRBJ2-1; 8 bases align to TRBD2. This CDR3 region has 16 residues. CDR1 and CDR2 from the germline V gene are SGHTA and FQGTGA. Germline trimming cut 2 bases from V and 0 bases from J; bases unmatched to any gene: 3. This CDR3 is CASSLASGSSYNEQFF. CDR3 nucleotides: TGTGCCAGCAGCTTAGCAAGCGGGAGCTCCTACAATGAGCAGTTCTTC.

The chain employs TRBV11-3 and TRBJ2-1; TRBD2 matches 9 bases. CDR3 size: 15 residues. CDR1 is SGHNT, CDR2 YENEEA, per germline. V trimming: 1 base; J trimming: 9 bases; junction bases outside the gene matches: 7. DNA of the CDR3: TGTGCCAGCAGCTTAGTTCCTAGCGGGAAGGGTGAGCAGTTCTTC. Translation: CASSLVPSGKGEQFF.

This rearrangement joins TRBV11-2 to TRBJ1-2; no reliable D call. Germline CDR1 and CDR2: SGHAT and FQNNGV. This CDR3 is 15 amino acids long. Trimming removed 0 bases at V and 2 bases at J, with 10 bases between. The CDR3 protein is CASSLDRTVNYGYTF. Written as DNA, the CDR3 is TGTGCCAGCAGCTTAGATCGGACGGTGAACTATGGCTACACCTTC.

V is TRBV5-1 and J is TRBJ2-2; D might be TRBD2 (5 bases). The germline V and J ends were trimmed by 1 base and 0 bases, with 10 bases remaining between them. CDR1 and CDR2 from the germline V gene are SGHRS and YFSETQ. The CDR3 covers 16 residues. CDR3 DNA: TGCGCCAGCAGCTTGAGCGGCGGATCGAACACCGGGGAGCTGTTTTTT. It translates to CASSLSGGSNTGELFF.

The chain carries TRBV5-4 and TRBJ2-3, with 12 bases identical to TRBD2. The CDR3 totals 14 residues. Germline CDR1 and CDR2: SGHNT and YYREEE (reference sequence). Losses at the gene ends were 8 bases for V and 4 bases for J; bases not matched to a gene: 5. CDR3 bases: TGTGCCAGTTCTAGCGGGAGGGCGGCAGATACGCAGTATTTT. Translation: CASSSGRAADTQYF. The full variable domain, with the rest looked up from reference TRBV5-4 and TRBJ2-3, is ETGVTQSPTHLIKTRGQQVTLRCSSQSGHNTVSWYQQALGQGPQFIFQYYREEENGRGNFPPRFSGLQFPNYSSELNVNALELDDSALYLCASSSGRAADTQYFGPGTRLTVL.

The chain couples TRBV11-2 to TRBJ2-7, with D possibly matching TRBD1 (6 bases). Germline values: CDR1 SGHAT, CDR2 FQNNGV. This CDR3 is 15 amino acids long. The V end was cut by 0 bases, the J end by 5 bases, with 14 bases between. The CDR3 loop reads CASSLDGQGFHEQYF. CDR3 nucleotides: TGTGCCAGCAGCTTAGATGGGCAGGGGTTCCACGAGCAGTACTTC.

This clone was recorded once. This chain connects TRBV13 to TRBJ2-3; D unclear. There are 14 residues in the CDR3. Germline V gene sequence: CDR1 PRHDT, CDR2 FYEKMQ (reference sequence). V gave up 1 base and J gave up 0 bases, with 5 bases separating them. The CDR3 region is CASSLDTSTDTQYF. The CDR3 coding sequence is TGTGCCAGCAGCTTAGATACAAGCACAGATACGCAGTATTTT. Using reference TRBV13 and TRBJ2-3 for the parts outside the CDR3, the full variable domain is AAGVIQSPRHLIKEKRETATLKCYPIPRHDTVYWYQQGPGQDPQFLISFYEKMQSDKGSIPDRFSAQQFSDYHSELNMSSLELGDSALYFCASSLDTSTDTQYFGPGTRLTVL.

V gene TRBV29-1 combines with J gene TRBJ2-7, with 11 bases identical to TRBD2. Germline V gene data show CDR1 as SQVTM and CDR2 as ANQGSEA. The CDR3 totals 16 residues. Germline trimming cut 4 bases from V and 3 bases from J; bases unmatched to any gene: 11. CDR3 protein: CSVVGLAGGRFYEQYF. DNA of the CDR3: TGCAGCGTTGTGGGGTTAGCGGGAGGGCGATTCTACGAGCAGTACTTC.

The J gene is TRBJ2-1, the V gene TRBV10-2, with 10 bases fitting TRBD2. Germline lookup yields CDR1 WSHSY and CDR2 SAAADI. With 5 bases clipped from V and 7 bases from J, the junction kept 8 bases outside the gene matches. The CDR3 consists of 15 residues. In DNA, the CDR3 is TGCGCCAGCAGTACACTAGCGGGGTATAGGAATGAGCAGTTCTTC. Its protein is CASSTLAGYRNEQFF.

DNA of the CDR3: TGTGCCAGCTACCTAGCGGGGGCCTACAATGAGCAGTTCTTC. It translates to CASYLAGAYNEQFF. The chain uses TRBV28 and TRBJ2-1, with 10 nucleotides matching TRBD2. CDR1 is MDHEN and CDR2 is SYDVKM in the germline V gene. The junction had 3 bases not matched to a gene; V was cut back by 8 bases and J by 2 bases. The length of the CDR3 is 14 residues.

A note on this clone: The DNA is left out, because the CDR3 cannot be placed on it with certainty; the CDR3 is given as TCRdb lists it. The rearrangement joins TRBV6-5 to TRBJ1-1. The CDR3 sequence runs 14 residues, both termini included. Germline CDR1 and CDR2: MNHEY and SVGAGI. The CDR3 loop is CASSSSRLNTEAFF.

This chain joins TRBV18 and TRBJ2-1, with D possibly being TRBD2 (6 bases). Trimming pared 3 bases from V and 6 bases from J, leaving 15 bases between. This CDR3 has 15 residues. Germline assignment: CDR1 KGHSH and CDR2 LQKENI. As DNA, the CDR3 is TGTGCCAGCTCACCGTTGACTAGTCCCTTCAATGAGCAGTTCTTC. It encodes CASSPLTSPFNEQFF.

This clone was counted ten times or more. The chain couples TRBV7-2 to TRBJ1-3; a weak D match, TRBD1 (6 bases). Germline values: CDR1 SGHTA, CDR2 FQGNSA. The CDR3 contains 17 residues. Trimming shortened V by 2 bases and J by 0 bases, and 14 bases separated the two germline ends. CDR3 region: CASSLRSGAASGNTIYF. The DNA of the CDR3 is TGTGCCAGCAGCTTAAGGTCAGGGGCAGCCTCTGGAAACACCATATATTTT.

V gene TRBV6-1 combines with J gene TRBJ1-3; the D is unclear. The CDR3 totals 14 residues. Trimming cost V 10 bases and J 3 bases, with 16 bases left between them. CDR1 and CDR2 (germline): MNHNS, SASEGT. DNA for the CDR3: TGTGCCATCAGACCTTCGGGTAGTGGAAACACCATATATTTT. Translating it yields CAIRPSGSGNTIYF.

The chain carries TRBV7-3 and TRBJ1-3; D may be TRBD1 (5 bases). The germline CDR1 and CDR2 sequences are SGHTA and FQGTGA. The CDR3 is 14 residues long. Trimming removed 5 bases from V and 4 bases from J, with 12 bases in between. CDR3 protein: CASSPTGPGNTIYF. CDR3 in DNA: TGTGCCAGCAGCCCAACAGGTCCAGGAAACACCATATATTTT.

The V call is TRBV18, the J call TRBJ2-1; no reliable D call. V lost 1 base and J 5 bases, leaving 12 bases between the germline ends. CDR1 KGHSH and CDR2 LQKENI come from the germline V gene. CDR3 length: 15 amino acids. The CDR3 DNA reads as TGTGCCAGCTCACCACACCCAGGAAGTAACAATGAGCAGTTCTTC. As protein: CASSPHPGSNNEQFF.

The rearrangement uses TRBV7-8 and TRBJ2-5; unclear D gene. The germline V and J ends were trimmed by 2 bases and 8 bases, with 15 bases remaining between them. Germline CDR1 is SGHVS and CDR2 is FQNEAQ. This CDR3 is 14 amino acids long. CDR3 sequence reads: CASSLRRPLQTQYF. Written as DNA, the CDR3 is TGTGCCAGCAGCTTACGCCGACCCCTGCAAACCCAGTACTTC. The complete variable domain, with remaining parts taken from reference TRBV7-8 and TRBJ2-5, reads GAGVSQSPRYKVAKRGQDVALRCDPISGHVSLFWYQQALGQGPEFLTYFQNEAQLDKSGLPSDRFFAERPEGSVSTLKIQRTQQEDSAVYLCASSLRRPLQTQYFGPGTRLLVL.

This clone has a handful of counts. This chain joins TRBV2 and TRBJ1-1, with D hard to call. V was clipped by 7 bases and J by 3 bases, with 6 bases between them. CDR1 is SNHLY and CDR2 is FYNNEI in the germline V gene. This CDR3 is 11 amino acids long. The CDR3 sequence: CASNRDTEAFF. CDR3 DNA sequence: TGTGCCAGCAATAGGGACACTGAAGCTTTCTTT.

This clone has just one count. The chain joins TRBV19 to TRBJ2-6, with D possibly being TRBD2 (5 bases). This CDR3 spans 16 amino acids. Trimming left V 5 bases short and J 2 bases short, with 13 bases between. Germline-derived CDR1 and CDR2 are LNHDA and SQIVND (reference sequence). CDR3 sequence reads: CASSVLEGAGANVLTF. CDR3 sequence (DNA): TGTGCCAGTAGTGTATTAGAGGGAGCTGGGGCCAACGTCCTGACTTTC.

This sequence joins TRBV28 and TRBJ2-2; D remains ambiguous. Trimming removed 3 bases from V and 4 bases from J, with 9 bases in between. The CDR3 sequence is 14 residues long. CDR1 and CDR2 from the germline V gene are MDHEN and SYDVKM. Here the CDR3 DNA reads TGTGCCAGCAGTTTTCCAGGTCCCACCGGGGAGCTGTTTTTT. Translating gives CASSFPGPTGELFF.

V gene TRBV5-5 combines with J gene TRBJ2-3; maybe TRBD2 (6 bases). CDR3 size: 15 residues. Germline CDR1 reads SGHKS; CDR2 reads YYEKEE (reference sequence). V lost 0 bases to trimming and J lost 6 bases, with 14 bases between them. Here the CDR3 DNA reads TGTGCCAGCAGCTTGGAAGCGGGTTTGAGTGATACGCAGTATTTT. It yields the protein CASSLEAGLSDTQYF.

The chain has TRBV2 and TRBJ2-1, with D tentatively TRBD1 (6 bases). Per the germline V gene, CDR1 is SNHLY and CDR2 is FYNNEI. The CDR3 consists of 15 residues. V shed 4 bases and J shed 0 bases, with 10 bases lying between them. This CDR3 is CASSGQASSYNEQFF. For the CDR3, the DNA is TGTGCCAGCAGTGGACAGGCTAGCTCCTACAATGAGCAGTTCTTC. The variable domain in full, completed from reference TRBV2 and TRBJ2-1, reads EPEVTQTPSHQVTQMGQEVILRCVPISNHLYFYWYRQILGQKVEFLVSFYNNEISEKSEIFDDQFSVERPDGSNFTLKIRSTKLEDSAMYFCASSGQASSYNEQFFGPGTRLTVL.

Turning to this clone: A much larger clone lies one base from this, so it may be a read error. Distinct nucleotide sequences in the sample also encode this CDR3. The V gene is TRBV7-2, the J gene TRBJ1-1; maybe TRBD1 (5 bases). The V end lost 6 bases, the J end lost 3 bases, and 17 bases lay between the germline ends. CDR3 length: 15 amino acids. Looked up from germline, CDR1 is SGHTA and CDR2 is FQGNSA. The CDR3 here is CASSLGGEFDTEAFF. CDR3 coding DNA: TGTGCCAGCAGTCTCGGGGGGGAGTTCGACACTGAAGCTTTCTTT.